The rows below give T cell receptor beta chains drawn from one sample of a study of Ad26.COV2.S vaccination and SARS-CoV-2 variants. Using immunoSEQ multiplex PCR, the repertoire was profiled, and TCRdb retains in-frame clones only, with some absent. The table lists nearly 400,000 clones, about 91% of them singletons. This specimen consisted of peripheral blood, obtained in a trial of Ad26.COV2.S vaccine versus placebo. Every receptor here comes from a person between 18 and 65 years old who received the Ad26.COV2.S COVID-19 vaccine or a placebo. The CDR3 runs from the conserved cysteine through the conserved F or W. A D gene is named only where the DNA matches it firmly. Clone size is not always given. Where it is, it says once, few, many or a class for expanded clones.

>TRBD2|.|TRBJ2-3|TRBV9
CASSEGRTSGTDTQYF
TGTGCCAGCAGCGAAGGACGGACTAGCGGTACAGATACGCAGTATTTT
>.|.|TRBJ1-1|TRBV2
CASRRGTQRTEAFF
TGTGCCAGCAGGCGGGGGACCCAACGCACTGAAGCTTTCTTT
>.|.|TRBJ2-1|TRBV5-1
CASSHQTSRGYNEQFF
TGCGCCAGCAGCCATCAAACTAGCAGAGGGTACAATGAGCAGTTCTTC
>.|.|TRBJ2-7|TRBV19
CASSIRGNEQYF
TGTGCCAGTAGTATTCGGGGTAACGAGCAGTACTTC
>.|.|TRBJ1-1|TRBV19
CASSPNAGATEAFF
TGTGCCAGTAGTCCAAACGCGGGGGCAACTGAAGCTTTCTTT
>TRBD2|.|TRBJ2-1|TRBV28
CASSKGLGEQFF
TGTGCCAGCAGTAAGGGACTAGGTGAGCAGTTCTTC
>.|.|TRBJ2-5|TRBV19
CASSRTDNQETQYF
TGTGCCAGTAGTAGGACAGATAACCAAGAGACCCAGTACTTC
>TRBD2|.|TRBJ2-1|TRBV24-1
CATSDGLAGVRNEQFF
TGTGCCACCAGTGATGGCCTAGCGGGAGTCAGGAATGAGCAGTTCTTC
>.|.|TRBJ1-2|TRBV5-1
CASSGEGQGDGYTF
TGCGCCAGCAGCGGAGAGGGTCAGGGAGATGGCTACACCTTC
>TRBD2|.|TRBJ2-1|TRBV5-1
CASSLGLGLAGNNEQFF
TGCGCCAGCAGCTTGGGGCTGGGACTAGCGGGAAACAATGAGCAGTTCTTC
>TRBD1|.|TRBJ1-5|TRBV30
CAWSLTGGYGNQPQHF
TGTGCCTGGAGTTTGACAGGGGGGTACGGCAATCAGCCCCAGCATTTT
>.|.|TRBJ2-7|TRBV28
CASSSPKSYEQYF
TGTGCCAGCAGTTCCCCTAAGTCCTACGAGCAGTACTTC
>.|.|TRBJ2-5|TRBV29-1
CSVRRGGETQYF
TGCAGCGTTCGTCGGGGTGGGGAGACCCAGTACTTC
>.|.|TRBJ2-7|TRBV6-1
CASSELAKGDEQYF
TGTGCCAGCAGTGAACTGGCCAAGGGGGACGAGCAGTACTTC
>.|few|TRBJ1-2|TRBV20-1
CSASPGYGYTF
TGCAGTGCTAGCCCGGGATATGGCTACACCTTC
>.|once|TRBJ2-5|TRBV7-3
CASSLKGLGGSSIGTQYF
TGTGCCAGCAGCTTAAAAGGCCTAGGTGGTTCCTCGATAGGGACCCAGTACTTC
>.|.|TRBJ2-7|TRBV5-1
CASSRGDVWDRHEQYF
TGCGCCAGCAGCCGGGGCGATGTGTGGGATAGACACGAGCAGTACTTC
>.|.|TRBJ2-2|TRBV27
CASGFRTANTGELFF
TGTGCCAGCGGCTTTCGTACGGCCAACACCGGGGAGCTGTTTTTT
>TRBD2|.|TRBJ2-1|TRBV27
CASSTQAGGDYEQFF
TGTGCCAGCAGTACCCAGGCGGGAGGGGATTATGAGCAGTTCTTC
>.|.|TRBJ1-1|TRBV6-4
CASRMDTEAFF
TGTGCCAGCAGGATGGACACTGAAGCTTTCTTT
>TRBD1|.|TRBJ2-1|TRBV30
CAWSPDRAPYNEQFF
TGTGCCTGGAGCCCGGACAGGGCCCCCTACAATGAGCAGTTCTTC
>.|.|TRBJ1-5|TRBV5-5
CASSANPGATSNQPQHF
TGTGCCAGCAGCGCCAATCCAGGGGCGACTAGCAATCAGCCCCAGCATTTT
>.|.|TRBJ2-7|TRBV19
CASRVVGDGSYEQYF
TGTGCCAGTAGAGTTGTCGGGGACGGATCCTACGAGCAGTACTTC
>.|.|TRBJ2-1|TRBV3-1/TRBV3-2
CASSQELVRDNEQFF
TGTGCCAGCAGCCAAGAACTAGTTCGAGACAATGAGCAGTTCTTC
>.|.|TRBJ1-5|TRBV6-1
CASSEVSGDYYQPQHF
TGTGCCAGCAGTGAGGTCTCAGGGGACTATTATCAGCCCCAGCATTTT
>.|.|TRBJ2-1|TRBV28
CASSLWSAEQFF
TGTGCCAGCAGTTTATGGTCGGCTGAGCAGTTCTTC
>TRBD2|.|TRBJ2-1|TRBV19
CASSKLGGRTYNEQFF
TGTGCCAGTAGTAAATTGGGCGGGAGGACTTACAATGAGCAGTTCTTC
>.|.|TRBJ2-6|TRBV12-3/TRBV12-4
CASSFPGANVLTF
TGTGCCAGCAGTTTCCCCGGGGCCAACGTCCTGACTTTC
>TRBD1|few|TRBJ1-2|TRBV15
CATRRGDREGYGYTF
TGTGCCACCCGCAGGGGGGACAGGGAAGGGTATGGCTACACCTTC
>TRBD1|once|TRBJ2-1|TRBV18
CASSEGQAQLNEQFF
TGTGCCAGCTCAGAGGGACAGGCGCAGTTGAATGAGCAGTTCTTC
>.|.|TRBJ2-1|TRBV7-2
CASSLSRASHEQFF
TGTGCCAGCAGCCTCTCCCGCGCCAGCCATGAGCAGTTCTTC
>TRBD2|.|TRBJ2-1|TRBV5-1
CASSLSGLAEAYNEQFF
TGCGCCAGCAGCTTATCCGGACTAGCGGAAGCCTACAATGAGCAGTTCTTC
>.|.|TRBJ2-2|TRBV24-1
CATSDWGSGELFF
TGTGCCACCAGTGATTGGGGGTCCGGGGAGCTGTTTTTT
>.|.|TRBJ1-2|TRBV30
CAWRAGGYTF
TGTGCCTGGAGGGCGGGAGGCTACACCTTC